A single sample is the source of the 6 T cell receptor beta chains below, sequenced in a study of T-cell reconstitution after alpha-beta-depleted transplantation in children. Preparation of the TCRbeta library involved a method that used unique molecular identifiers. TCRdb reprocessed the PCR reads with MiXCR, giving one entry per CDR3 protein. This table has hundreds of thousands of distinct CDR3 sequences, about an eighth appearing once. The sequences come from PBMCs, mostly from graft donor cells, collected 360 days after TCRalphabeta/CD19-depleted stem cell transplant. The receptors were gathered from a male patient younger than 18 who had a stem cell transplant for acute myeloid leukemia, so the T cells may come from the graft donor.

This clonotype was counted many times. The rearrangement uses TRBV20-1 and TRBJ2-5; 10 bases are a match to TRBD2. The CDR3 length is 15 residues. Losses at the gene ends were 3 bases for V and 2 bases for J; bases not matched to a gene: 6. The germline V gene has CDR1 DFQATT and CDR2 SNEGSKA (reference sequence). The CDR3 here is CSASQAGGLQETQYF. The CDR3 DNA sequence: TGCAGTGCTAGCCAAGCGGGAGGGCTTCAAGAGACCCAGTACTTC.

There are a few counts of this clonotype. This chain uses TRBV7-2 with TRBJ2-6; D gene unclear. With 5 bases removed from V and 2 bases from J, the gap between germline ends came to 16 bases. The CDR3 length is 17 residues. Germline V gene sequence: CDR1 SGHTA, CDR2 FQGNSA. The CDR3 DNA reads TGTGCCAGCAGCCAATTGTCCCCCATCACTGGGGCCAACGTCCTGACTTTC. This encodes CASSQLSPITGANVLTF.

The V call is TRBV7-3, the J call TRBJ2-1; the match to TRBD2 covers 7 bases. This CDR3 is built from 16 residues. The junction had 12 bases not matched to a gene; V was cut back by 5 bases and J by 5 bases. Per germline, CDR1 SGHTA and CDR2 FQGTGA. CDR3 coding DNA: TGTGCCAGCAGCCCATTAGGACTAGTAATCGACAATGAGCAGTTCTTC. As protein: CASSPLGLVIDNEQFF.

The J gene is TRBJ2-2, the V gene TRBV12-3 or TRBV12-4; 7 bases are shared with TRBD1. The CDR3 length is 15 residues. Trimming cost V 2 bases and J 4 bases; bases outside gene matches: 4. The CDR3 coding sequence is TGTGCCAGCAGTTTACCGGGACAGTCCACCGGGGAGCTGTTTTTT. As protein: CASSLPGQSTGELFF.

CDR3 bases: TGTGCCAGCAGCTTAGCGGCCCAGGGGGCGGTCTACGAGCAGTACTTC. It yields the protein CASSLAAQGAVYEQYF. V gene TRBV7-2 combines with J gene TRBJ2-7, with TRBD1 identical over 8 bases. V lost 0 bases and J lost 3; bases outside the gene matches: 7. CDR1 is SGHTA and CDR2 is FQGNSA in the germline V gene. The CDR3 spans 16 residues.

This clonotype was seen ten or more times. The chain is built from TRBV29-1 and TRBJ2-7; TRBD2 matches at 13 bases. Germline CDR1 is SQVTM and CDR2 is ANQGSEA. This CDR3 is built from 14 residues. Trimming removed 4 bases from V and 2 bases from J; junction bases left unmatched: 2. This CDR3 reads CSVVGLAGTYEQYF. CDR3 sequence (DNA): TGCAGCGTTGTGGGACTAGCGGGGACCTACGAGCAGTACTTC.